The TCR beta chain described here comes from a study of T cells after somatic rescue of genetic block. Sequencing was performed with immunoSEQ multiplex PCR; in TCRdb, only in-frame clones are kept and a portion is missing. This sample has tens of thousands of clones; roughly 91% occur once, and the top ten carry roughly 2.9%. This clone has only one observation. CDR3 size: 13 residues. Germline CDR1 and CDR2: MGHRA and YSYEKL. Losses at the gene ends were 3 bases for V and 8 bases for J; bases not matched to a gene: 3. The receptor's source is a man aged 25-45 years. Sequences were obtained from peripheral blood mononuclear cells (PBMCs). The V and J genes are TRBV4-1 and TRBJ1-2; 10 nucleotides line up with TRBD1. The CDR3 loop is CASSQLTGGGYTF. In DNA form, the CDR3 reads TGCGCCAGCAGCCAGTTGACAGGGGGCGGCTACACCTTC.